Below, 31 T cell receptor beta chains from the same sample are listed, as sequenced in a study of cytomegalovirus exposure and HLA in healthy donors. The table came from immunoSEQ multiplex PCR; TCRdb's copy has only in-frame clones and leaves some out. The sample comprises 200,000 to 250,000 clones, 80% to 95% of which are singletons, and approximately 1% rests with the top ten. The sequenced sample consisted of PBMCs. Receptor source: a woman between 18 and 29 years old in good health and CMV-seronegative.

V and J are TRBV2 and TRBJ2-5, with D possibly TRBD2 on 5 matching bases. The V gene's germline CDR1 is SNHLY and CDR2 FYNNEI. The CDR3 contains 13 residues. V lost 9 bases and J lost 0, with 11 bases in between. The CDR3 region has the DNA TGTGCCAGTAGCGAGGCATACCAAGAGACCCAGTACTTC. This gives the protein CASSEAYQETQYF.

The chain combines TRBV28 with TRBJ1-2; possible D gene TRBD1, 5 bases. Between the trimmed V and J ends, which lost 7 bases and 3 bases, there was a span of 21 bases. The CDR3 covers 16 residues. The V gene's germline CDR1 is MDHEN and CDR2 SYDVKM. CDR3 in amino acids: CASTLTPGMAYYGYTF. DNA for the CDR3: TGTGCCAGCACTTTGACGCCAGGGATGGCGTACTATGGCTACACCTTC.

The chain couples TRBV20-1 to TRBJ1-2, with D unclear. V shed 4 bases and J shed 12 bases, with 6 bases lying between them. Germline-derived CDR1 and CDR2 are DFQATT and SNEGSKA (reference sequence). This CDR3 has 8 residues. CDR3 loop: CSAMGDTF. The CDR3 DNA reads TGCAGTGCTATGGGCGACACCTTC.

The chain has TRBV29-1 and TRBJ1-1; D might be TRBD1 (5 bases). The CDR3 runs 12 residues. Germline CDR1 and CDR2: SQVTM and ANQGSEA. V lost 8 bases and J lost 7, with 17 bases in between. In DNA, the CDR3 is TGCAGCTCCTGGGGGGGTCGAAATGAAGCTTTCTTT. Translated: CSSWGGRNEAFF.

V and J are TRBV9 and TRBJ2-7; 7 bases fit TRBD2. Germline CDR1 SGDLS, CDR2 YYNGEE. The V gene end was trimmed by 0 bases and the J gene end by 2 bases; junction bases not matched to a gene: 2. CDR3 length equals 14 residues. The CDR3: CASSVGAGAYEQYF. The CDR3 DNA sequence: TGTGCCAGCAGCGTAGGGGCGGGGGCCTACGAGCAGTACTTC.

The genes are TRBV7-9 and TRBJ1-1; 9 nucleotides align to TRBD1. Germline values: CDR1 SEHNR, CDR2 FQNEAQ (reference sequence). Germline trimming cut 5 bases from V and 11 bases from J; bases unmatched to any gene: 6. This CDR3 has 12 amino acids. For the CDR3, the DNA is TGTGCCAGCAGCCTCCGGGACAGGGAGGCTTTCTTT. Its protein is CASSLRDREAFF. Full variable domain (missing parts from reference TRBV7-9 and TRBJ1-1): DTGVSQNPRHKITKRGQNVTFRCDPISEHNRLYWYRQTLGQGPEFLTYFQNEAQLEKSRLLSDRFSAERPKGSFSTLEIQRTEQGDSAMYLCASSLRDREAFFGQGTRLTVV.

Only a few counts were recorded for this clone. V usage is TRBV28 and J usage is TRBJ2-7; perhaps TRBD2 as D (5 bases). The CDR3 length is 10 residues. Per germline, CDR1 MDHEN and CDR2 SYDVKM. V dropped 6 bases and J dropped 7 bases, with 7 bases sitting between them. CDR3: CASSPGEQYF. Here the CDR3 DNA reads TGTGCCAGCAGCCCGGGAGAGCAGTACTTC.

The V and J genes are TRBV6-5 and TRBJ2-7; D is ambiguous. This CDR3 is 12 amino acids long. Germline V gives CDR1 MNHEY, CDR2 SVGAGI. Trimming took off 2 bases at V and 6 bases at J, with 8 bases between the two ends. CDR3 bases: TGTGCCAGCAGTTACCCCCCCGGCGAGCAGTACTTC. This sequence encodes CASSYPPGEQYF.

In DNA form, the CDR3 reads TGTGCCAGCAGCTTCACCGGGACAGGGATCTACGAGCAGTACTTC. Its protein is CASSFTGTGIYEQYF. The chain links TRBV5-5 to TRBJ2-7, with 9 bases fitting TRBD1. Looked up from germline, CDR1 is SGHKS and CDR2 is YYEKEE (reference sequence). Germline trimming cut 2 bases from V and 3 bases from J; bases unmatched to any gene: 6. The CDR3 runs 15 residues.

The rearrangement links TRBV27 to TRBJ2-3; TRBD1 aligns across 7 bases. The CDR3 totals 15 residues. Trimming removed 7 bases from V and 2 bases from J; junction bases left unmatched: 9. CDR1 is MNHEY, CDR2 SMNVEV, per germline (reference sequence). CDR3 sequence (DNA): TGTGCCAGCAAGGGGGCTAGAGGCACCACAGATACGCAGTATTTT. This translates into CASKGARGTTDTQYF.

This rearrangement joins TRBV28 to TRBJ1-5; TRBD1 aligns across 7 bases. The length of the CDR3 is 15 residues. Germline trimming cut 5 bases from V and 5 bases from J; bases unmatched to any gene: 9. The germline CDR1 and CDR2 sequences are MDHEN and SYDVKM. Here the CDR3 reads CASSPNRGGDQPQHF. CDR3 in DNA: TGTGCCAGCAGTCCTAACAGGGGCGGGGATCAGCCCCAGCATTTT.

The rearrangement joins TRBV30 to TRBJ1-1; the D gene is possibly TRBD1 (6 bases). The CDR3 runs 14 residues. Trimming removed 4 bases at V and 1 base at J, with 13 bases between. Per germline, CDR1 GTSNPN and CDR2 SVGIG (reference sequence). CDR3 sequence reads: CAWTGLTGNTEAFF. In DNA form, the CDR3 reads TGTGCCTGGACGGGTCTGACAGGGAACACTGAAGCTTTCTTT.

Written as DNA, the CDR3 is TGTGCCAGTAGTACCCAAGCGGGAGGGTATTTCTACGAGCAGTACTTC. This encodes CASSTQAGGYFYEQYF. J is TRBJ2-7 and V is TRBV19; 10 nucleotides agree with TRBD2. Germline CDR1 LNHDA, CDR2 SQIVND (reference sequence). The trim removed 4 bases at V and 3 bases at J, leaving 9 bases unmatched. The CDR3 loop spans 16 amino acids.

The genes are TRBV5-5 and TRBJ2-7, with 10 bases fitting TRBD1. This CDR3 contains 14 residues. V was clipped by 4 bases and J by 7 bases; unmatched bases: 8. CDR1 is SGHKS, CDR2 YYEKEE, per germline (reference sequence). For the CDR3, the DNA is TGTGCCAGCAGCCCCCGACAGGGGGCGCGTGAGCAGTACTTC. This encodes CASSPRQGAREQYF.

The V gene is TRBV6-1, the J gene TRBJ1-1; the match to TRBD1 covers 8 bases. The germline V gene encodes CDR1 MNHNS and CDR2 SASEGT. J gave up 4 bases and V 4 bases, and 11 bases lay outside the gene matches. This CDR3 is 16 amino acids long. For the CDR3, the DNA is TGTGCCAGCAGTGGAGGGTGGCAGGGGGCGGGCACTGAAGCTTTCTTT. This codes for CASSGGWQGAGTEAFF.

This chain joins TRBV7-6 and TRBJ2-1; tentatively, D is TRBD2 (7 bases). V lost 8 bases, J lost 6 bases, and 14 bases lay in between. Germline assignment: CDR1 SGHVS and CDR2 FNYEAQ. The CDR3 length is 13 residues. The CDR3 reads CASGRGKGNEQFF. The CDR3 bases are TGTGCCAGCGGGAGGGGGAAAGGCAATGAGCAGTTCTTC.

This clone was found a few times. The chain carries TRBV4-2 and TRBJ2-5, with 12 bases identical to TRBD2. Germline V gene data show CDR1 as LGHNA and CDR2 as YNFKEQ. The CDR3 is 16 residues long. V trimming: 4 bases; J trimming: 0 bases; junction bases outside the gene matches: 3. The CDR3 is CASSPRLAGDQETQYF. In DNA form, the CDR3 reads TGTGCCAGCAGCCCACGACTAGCGGGGGACCAAGAGACCCAGTACTTC.

The chain has TRBV19 and TRBJ1-1; TRBD1 aligns across 7 bases. The germline gives CDR1 LNHDA, CDR2 SQIVND (reference sequence). CDR3 size: 18 residues. Trimming cost V 5 bases and J 2 bases; bases outside gene matches: 17. This CDR3 reads CASSAVRGFITVNTEAFF. CDR3 nucleotides: TGTGCCAGTAGTGCCGTCAGGGGGTTTATTACTGTTAACACTGAAGCTTTCTTT. Full variable domain (missing parts from reference TRBV19 and TRBJ1-1): DGGITQSPKYLFRKEGQNVTLSCEQNLNHDAMYWYRQDPGQGLRLIYYSQIVNDFQKGDIAEGYSVSREKKESFPLTVTSAQKNPTAFYLCASSAVRGFITVNTEAFFGQGTRLTVV.

CDR3 coding DNA: TGTGCCAGCAGCCGTCACCCCGGGACAGAATTCGATTCACCCCTCCACTTT. Translating gives CASSRHPGTEFDSPLHF. V and J are TRBV7-2 and TRBJ1-6; 7 nucleotides match TRBD1. The CDR3 sequence is 17 residues long. Germline CDR1 and CDR2: SGHTA and FQGNSA. The J segment lost 8 bases and the V segment lost 5 bases, leaving 15 bases of the junction unmatched.

V is TRBV10-2 and J is TRBJ1-5, with D maybe TRBD1 (5 bases). The V end was cut by 8 bases, the J end by 0 bases, with 23 bases between. The CDR3 loop spans 18 amino acids. Germline V CDR1 and CDR2: WSHSY, SAAADI. CDR3 bases: TGCGCCAGCTCCCAGCGGGGGTCCCGATTAAATAGCAATCAGCCCCAGCATTTT. Amino acid sequence: CASSQRGSRLNSNQPQHF.

The chain links TRBV9 to TRBJ2-1; D might be TRBD2 (6 bases). Germline V lookup: CDR1 SGDLS, CDR2 YYNGEE. The CDR3 runs to 15 residues. V was clipped by 3 bases and J by 9 bases, with 19 bases between them. CDR3 amino acids: CASSAVKGRYFEQFF. DNA of the CDR3: TGTGCCAGCAGCGCCGTTAAGGGGAGGTATTTTGAGCAGTTCTTC.

This clone has only a few counts. The rearrangement uses TRBV11-2 and TRBJ2-7, with 7 bases matching TRBD2. This CDR3 spans 14 amino acids. V shed 4 bases, J shed 6 bases, and the junction held 9 bases outside the gene matches. Germline CDR1 and CDR2: SGHAT and FQNNGV. The chain's CDR3 is CASSSGGSTSEQYF. The DNA of the CDR3 is TGTGCCAGCAGCTCCGGCGGGAGCACATCCGAGCAGTACTTC.

This clone turned up a few times. This sequence joins TRBV25-1 and TRBJ2-1, with D unresolved. Per germline, CDR1 MGHDK and CDR2 SYGVNS. The CDR3 contains 13 residues. Between the trimmed V and J ends, which lost 2 bases and 8 bases, there was a span of 10 bases. The DNA of the CDR3 is TGTGCCAGCAGTGAAAACCGCGGAGATGAGCAGTTCTTC. It is translated as CASSENRGDEQFF.

The V gene is TRBV7-9, the J gene TRBJ2-3; D possibly corresponds to TRBD2 (6 bases). Germline values: CDR1 SEHNR, CDR2 FQNEAQ (reference sequence). Trimming shortened V by 5 bases and J by 3 bases, and 21 bases separated the two germline ends. CDR3 length: 17 amino acids. This CDR3 reads CASSPAHGSGTTDTQYF. The CDR3 nucleotides are TGTGCCAGCAGCCCGGCTCACGGGAGTGGGACGACAGATACGCAGTATTTT.

CDR3 DNA: TGCGCCAGCAGCTTGCCCCCAGGAGGGGAGCTTGGCTACACCTTC. Translated, it gives CASSLPPGGELGYTF. The gene calls are TRBV5-1 and TRBJ1-2; D is perhaps TRBD1 (5 bases). V was trimmed by 1 base and J by 7 bases, leaving 17 bases between them. Germline V gene data show CDR1 as SGHRS and CDR2 as YFSETQ. The CDR3 totals 15 residues.

The genes are TRBV28 and TRBJ1-2; D gene unclear. The CDR3 is 12 amino acids. V shed 6 bases and J shed 4 bases, with 9 bases lying between them. Germline V gene sequence: CDR1 MDHEN, CDR2 SYDVKM. This CDR3 reads CASSLVGYGYTF. CDR3 coding DNA: TGTGCCAGCAGCCTAGTGGGCTATGGCTACACCTTC.

The gene calls are TRBV28 and TRBJ2-2; 7 bases agree with TRBD2. V lost 2 bases to trimming and J lost 0 bases; unmatched junction nucleotides: 6. The CDR3 length is 17 residues. Germline V gives CDR1 MDHEN, CDR2 SYDVKM. The chain's CDR3 is CASSLTSVGPNTGELFF. The CDR3 bases are TGTGCCAGCAGTTTAACTAGCGTCGGACCGAACACCGGGGAGCTGTTTTTT.

The chain is built from TRBV5-5 and TRBJ1-2; unclear D gene. The V and J ends lost 2 bases and 4 bases respectively, with 9 bases between them. The CDR3 is 13 residues long. Per the germline V gene, CDR1 is SGHKS and CDR2 is YYEKEE (reference sequence). CDR3 sequence: CASSFEGGYGYTF. CDR3 DNA: TGTGCCAGCAGCTTTGAGGGAGGCTATGGCTACACCTTC.

V and J are TRBV15 and TRBJ1-5; TRBD1 is a possible D gene (6 bases). Trimming left V 1 base short and J 2 bases short, with 12 bases between. In germline, CDR1 is LNHNV, CDR2 YYDKDF (reference sequence). This CDR3 is 16 amino acids long. The CDR3 region has the DNA TGTGCCACCAGCAGAGGGGGGAACAGGGGCAATCAGCCCCAGCATTTT. Encoded protein: CATSRGGNRGNQPQHF.

This clone appeared a few times. J is TRBJ1-5 and V is TRBV29-1; D is possibly TRBD1 (6 bases). Looked up from germline, CDR1 is SQVTM and CDR2 is ANQGSEA. With 7 bases removed from V and 5 bases from J, the gap between germline ends came to 12 bases. The CDR3 spans 12 residues. The CDR3 reads CSAGHQDQPQHF. For the CDR3, the DNA is TGCAGCGCGGGACACCAAGATCAGCCCCAGCATTTT.

The chain uses TRBV4-1 and TRBJ2-3; D is unresolved. This CDR3 comprises 15 residues. Germline loops: CDR1 MGHRA, CDR2 YSYEKL. V was clipped by 3 bases and J by 1 base, with 11 bases between them. CDR3 nucleotide sequence: TGCGCCAGCAGCCACTACGGCGGAGGCACAGATACGCAGTATTTT. As protein: CASSHYGGGTDTQYF.